This T cell receptor beta chain was sequenced during a study of T cells in Graves' hyperthyroidism and ophthalmopathy. The hyperthyroidism was newly diagnosed and had lasted under 2 months; the patients were aged 18 to 65. Many counts were recorded for this clonotype. Its antigen remains unknown. The CDR3 sequence is 16 residues long. The trim removed 6 bases at V and 4 bases at J, leaving 7 bases unmatched. The V gene's germline CDR1 is MDHEN and CDR2 SYDVKM. RNA transcripts served as the template for amplifying TCR beta CDR3 regions. Researchers ran a first-round RT-PCR on the TCR CDR3 using the HTBI primer set. One entry per CDR3 protein, called by TCRdb with MiXCR from the multiplex PCR reads. Of around 300,000 distinct CDR3 sequences listed, about an eighth are singletons. Broader study findings: The model's output predicted ophthalmopathy at a median of 6.5 months prior to onset. The majority of expanded thyroid clonotypes above 0.001 also appeared in blood.

This sequence joins TRBV28 and TRBJ2-3, with 13 bases identical to TRBD2. This clonotype originated in a woman aged 30 to 39 with Graves' hyperthyroidism that later progressed to Graves' ophthalmopathy. The sample comprised blood. DNA of the CDR3: TGTGCCAGCAGGTGGACTAGCGGGAGTGGGGCAGATACGCAGTATTTT. This codes for CASRWTSGSGADTQYF.